This T cell receptor beta chain was sequenced in a study of human T cells and chemical hapten exposure. Library construction involved attaching unique molecular identifiers to individual cDNA molecules, which allowed quantitative, reproducible TCR counting. Each CDR3 protein gets one entry after TCRdb re-called the RACE reads with MiXCR. The sample includes about 100,000 distinct CDR3 sequences, over 10% seen only once; the top ten take 2.5% to 4%. Many counts were recorded for this clonotype. The time point denotes: patch test 2, 6 weeks after DPC sensitization. Treatment here: therapeutic diphenylcyclopropenone sensitization with weekly scalp DPC. Unfractionated whole blood was the source from which total RNA was extracted. This CDR3 comprises 15 residues. V was clipped by 3 bases and J by 5 bases; unmatched bases: 7.

The chain uses TRBV12-3 or TRBV12-4 and TRBJ1-2; 9 nucleotides agree with TRBD1. The sequence derives from a woman aged 40 to 50 with alopecia areata. Some clones in this sample may be carry-over from other donors' samples. Here the sequenced sample was whole blood, taken in connection with sensitization to the hapten diphenylcyclopropenone (DPC). The CDR3 DNA reads TGTGCCAGCAGTTTCCTGGGACAGGGTAGTTATGGCTACACCTTC. It translates to CASSFLGQGSYGYTF.